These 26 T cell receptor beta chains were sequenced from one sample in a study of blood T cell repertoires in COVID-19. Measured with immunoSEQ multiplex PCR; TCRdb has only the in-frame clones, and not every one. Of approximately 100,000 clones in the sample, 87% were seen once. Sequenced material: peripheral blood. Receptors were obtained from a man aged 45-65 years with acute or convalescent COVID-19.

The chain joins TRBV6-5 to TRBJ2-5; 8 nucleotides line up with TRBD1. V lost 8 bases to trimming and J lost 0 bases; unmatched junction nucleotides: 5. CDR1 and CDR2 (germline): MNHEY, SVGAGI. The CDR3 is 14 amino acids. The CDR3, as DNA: TGTGCCAGCCGCTCAGGGGGCAACCAAGAGACCCAGTACTTC. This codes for CASRSGGNQETQYF.

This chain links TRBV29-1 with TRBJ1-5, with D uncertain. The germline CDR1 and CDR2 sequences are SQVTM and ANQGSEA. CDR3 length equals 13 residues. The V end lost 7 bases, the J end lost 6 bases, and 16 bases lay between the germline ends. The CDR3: CSGQVKRVQPQHF. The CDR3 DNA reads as TGCAGCGGGCAGGTAAAGCGGGTTCAGCCCCAGCATTTT.

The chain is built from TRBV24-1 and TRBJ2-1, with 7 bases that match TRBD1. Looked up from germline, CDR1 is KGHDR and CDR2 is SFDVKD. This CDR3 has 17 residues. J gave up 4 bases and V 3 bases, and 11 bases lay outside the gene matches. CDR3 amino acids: CATSDNKAPRGYNEQFF. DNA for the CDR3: TGTGCCACCAGTGATAATAAGGCCCCCAGGGGGTACAATGAGCAGTTCTTC.

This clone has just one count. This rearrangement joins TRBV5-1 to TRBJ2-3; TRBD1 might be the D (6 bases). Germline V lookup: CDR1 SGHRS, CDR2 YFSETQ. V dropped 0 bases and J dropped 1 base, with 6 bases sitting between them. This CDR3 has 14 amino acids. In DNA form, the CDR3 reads TGCGCCAGCAGCTTGGACAGGGGCACAGATACGCAGTATTTT. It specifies CASSLDRGTDTQYF.

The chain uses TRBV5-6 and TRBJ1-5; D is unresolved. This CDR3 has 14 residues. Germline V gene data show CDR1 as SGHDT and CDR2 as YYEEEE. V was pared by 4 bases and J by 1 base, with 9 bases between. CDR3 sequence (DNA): TGTGCCAGCAGCGGAGGGCTGAGCAATCAGCCCCAGCATTTT. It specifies CASSGGLSNQPQHF.

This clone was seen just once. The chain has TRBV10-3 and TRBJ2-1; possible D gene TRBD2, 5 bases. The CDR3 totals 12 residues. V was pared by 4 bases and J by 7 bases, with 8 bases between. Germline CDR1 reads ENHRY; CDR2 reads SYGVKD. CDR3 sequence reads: CAISGSENEQFF. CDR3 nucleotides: TGTGCCATCAGTGGTAGCGAGAATGAGCAGTTCTTC.

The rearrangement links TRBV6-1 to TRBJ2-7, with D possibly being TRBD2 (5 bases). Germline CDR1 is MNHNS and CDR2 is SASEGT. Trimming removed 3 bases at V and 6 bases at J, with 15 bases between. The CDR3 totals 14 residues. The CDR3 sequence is CASSDDSARGEQYF. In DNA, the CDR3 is TGTGCCAGCAGTGACGACTCGGCTCGGGGCGAGCAGTACTTC.

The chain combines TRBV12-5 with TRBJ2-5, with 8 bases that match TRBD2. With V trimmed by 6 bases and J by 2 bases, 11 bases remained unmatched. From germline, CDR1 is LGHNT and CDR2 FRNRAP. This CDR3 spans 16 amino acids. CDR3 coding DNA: TGTGCTAGTGGCAGAGGGGGTAGCGGGAAACAAGAGACCCAGTACTTC. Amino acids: CASGRGGSGKQETQYF.

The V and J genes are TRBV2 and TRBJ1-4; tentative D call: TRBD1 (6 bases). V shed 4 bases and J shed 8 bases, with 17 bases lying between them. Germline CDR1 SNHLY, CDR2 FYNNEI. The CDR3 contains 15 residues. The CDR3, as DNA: TGTGCCAGCAGTGCGCTACAGGGCCAGAACGAAAAACTGTTTTTT. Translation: CASSALQGQNEKLFF.

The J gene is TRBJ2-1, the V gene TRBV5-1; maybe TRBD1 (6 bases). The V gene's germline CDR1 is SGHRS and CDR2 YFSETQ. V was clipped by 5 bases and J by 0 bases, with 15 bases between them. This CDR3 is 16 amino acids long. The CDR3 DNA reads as TGCGCCAGCAGGGCCAACACAGGGAGCTCCTACAATGAGCAGTTCTTC. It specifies CASRANTGSSYNEQFF.

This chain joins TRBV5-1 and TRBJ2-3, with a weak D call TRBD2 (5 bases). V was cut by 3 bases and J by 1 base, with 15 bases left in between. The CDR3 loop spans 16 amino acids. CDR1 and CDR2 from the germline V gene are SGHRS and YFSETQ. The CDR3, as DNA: TGCGCCAGCAGCTACCTAGTGGGAGCGGGCACAGATACGCAGTATTTT. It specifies CASSYLVGAGTDTQYF.

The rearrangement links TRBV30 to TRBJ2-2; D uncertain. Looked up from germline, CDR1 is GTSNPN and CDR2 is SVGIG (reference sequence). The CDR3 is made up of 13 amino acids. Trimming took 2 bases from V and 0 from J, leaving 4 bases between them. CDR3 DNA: TGTGCCTGGAGTCTCTCGAACACCGGGGAGCTGTTTTTT. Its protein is CAWSLSNTGELFF.

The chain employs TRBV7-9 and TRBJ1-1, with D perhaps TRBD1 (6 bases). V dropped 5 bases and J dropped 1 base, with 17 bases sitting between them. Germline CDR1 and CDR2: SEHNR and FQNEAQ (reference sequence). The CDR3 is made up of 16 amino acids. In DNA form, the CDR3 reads TGTGCCAGCAGCCCGGGGATGGGGGGGCAGAACACTGAAGCTTTCTTT. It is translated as CASSPGMGGQNTEAFF.

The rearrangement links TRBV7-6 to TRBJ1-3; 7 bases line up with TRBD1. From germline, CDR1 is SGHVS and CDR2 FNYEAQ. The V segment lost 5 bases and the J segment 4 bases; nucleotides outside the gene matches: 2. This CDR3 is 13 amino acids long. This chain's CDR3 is CASSPGQGNTIYF. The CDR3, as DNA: TGTGCCAGCAGCCCGGGACAGGGAAACACCATATATTTT.

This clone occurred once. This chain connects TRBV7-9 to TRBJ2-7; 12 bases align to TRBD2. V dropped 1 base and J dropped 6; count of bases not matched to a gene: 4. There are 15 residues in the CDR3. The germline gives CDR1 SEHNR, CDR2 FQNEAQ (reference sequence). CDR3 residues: CASSLGTSGTVEQYF. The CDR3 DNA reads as TGTGCCAGCAGCTTAGGGACTAGCGGGACAGTCGAGCAGTACTTC.

The CDR3 DNA sequence: TGTGCCAGCAGCTTGCTGGCGACTGAGGCGGATGAGCAGTTCTTC. It translates to CASSLLATEADEQFF. This chain uses TRBV5-4 with TRBJ2-1; D not certain. CDR1 and CDR2 from the germline V gene are SGHNT and YYREEE (reference sequence). Trimming took 1 base from V and 8 from J, leaving 16 bases between them. The CDR3 contains 15 residues.

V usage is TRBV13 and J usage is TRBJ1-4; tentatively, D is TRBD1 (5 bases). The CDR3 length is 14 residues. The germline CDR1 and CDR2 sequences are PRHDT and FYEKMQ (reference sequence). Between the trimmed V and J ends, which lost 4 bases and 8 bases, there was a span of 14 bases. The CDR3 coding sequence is TGTGCCAGCAGCTGGGGCCCCATGGAAGAAAAACTGTTTTTT. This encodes CASSWGPMEEKLFF.

The CDR3 DNA sequence: TGTGCCAGTAGTATAGCGGGACAAAATACGCAGTATTTT. Amino acids: CASSIAGQNTQYF. The chain employs TRBV19 and TRBJ2-3; a weak D match, TRBD1 (6 bases). CDR3 length: 13 residues. Trimming removed 1 base from V and 7 bases from J, with 9 bases in between. CDR1 LNHDA and CDR2 SQIVND come from the germline V gene (reference sequence).

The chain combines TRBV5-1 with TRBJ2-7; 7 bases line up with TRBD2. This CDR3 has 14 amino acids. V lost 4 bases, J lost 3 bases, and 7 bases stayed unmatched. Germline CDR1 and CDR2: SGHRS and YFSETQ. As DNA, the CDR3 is TGCGCCAGCAGCCCGGCTAGCGGAAGCTACGAGCAGTACTTC. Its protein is CASSPASGSYEQYF.

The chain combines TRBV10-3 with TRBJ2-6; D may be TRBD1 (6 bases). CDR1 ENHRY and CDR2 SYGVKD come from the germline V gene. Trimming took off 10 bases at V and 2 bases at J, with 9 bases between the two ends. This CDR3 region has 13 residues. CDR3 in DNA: TGTGCCAAAGGGGGTACTGGGGCCAACGTCCTGACTTTC. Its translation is CAKGGTGANVLTF.

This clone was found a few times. For the CDR3, the DNA is TGCGCCAGCAGCTTGGCCCAACTACAAGAGACCCAGTACTTC. Amino acids: CASSLAQLQETQYF. The V and J genes are TRBV5-1 and TRBJ2-5, with unresolved D. This CDR3 comprises 14 residues. The V and J ends lost 0 bases and 2 bases respectively, with 8 bases between them. CDR1 and CDR2 from the germline V gene are SGHRS and YFSETQ.

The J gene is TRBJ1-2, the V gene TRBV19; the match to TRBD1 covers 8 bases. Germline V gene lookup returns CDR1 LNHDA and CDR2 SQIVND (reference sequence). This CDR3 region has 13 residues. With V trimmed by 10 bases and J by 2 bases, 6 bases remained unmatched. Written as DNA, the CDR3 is TGTGCCACTCGGACAGGGACCAACTATGGCTACACCTTC. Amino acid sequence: CATRTGTNYGYTF.

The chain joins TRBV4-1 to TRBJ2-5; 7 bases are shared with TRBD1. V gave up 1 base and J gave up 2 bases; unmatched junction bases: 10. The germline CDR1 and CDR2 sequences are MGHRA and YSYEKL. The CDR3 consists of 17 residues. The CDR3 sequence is CASSQGGTVREQETQYF. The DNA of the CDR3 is TGCGCCAGCAGCCAAGGGGGGACAGTGAGGGAGCAAGAGACCCAGTACTTC.

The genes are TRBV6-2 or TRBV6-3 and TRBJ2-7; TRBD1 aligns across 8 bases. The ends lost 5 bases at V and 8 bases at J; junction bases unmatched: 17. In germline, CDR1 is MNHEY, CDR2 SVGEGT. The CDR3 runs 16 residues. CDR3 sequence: CASSTSGQVSSGKQYF. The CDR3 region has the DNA TGTGCCAGCAGTACCTCGGGACAGGTGTCCTCAGGGAAGCAGTACTTC.

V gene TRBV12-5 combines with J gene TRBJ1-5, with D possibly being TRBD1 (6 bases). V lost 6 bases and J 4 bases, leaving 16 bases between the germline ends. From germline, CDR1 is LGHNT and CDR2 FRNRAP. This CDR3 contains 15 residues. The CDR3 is CASGDGQSPNQPQHF. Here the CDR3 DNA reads TGTGCTAGTGGCGATGGACAGTCACCAAATCAGCCCCAGCATTTT.

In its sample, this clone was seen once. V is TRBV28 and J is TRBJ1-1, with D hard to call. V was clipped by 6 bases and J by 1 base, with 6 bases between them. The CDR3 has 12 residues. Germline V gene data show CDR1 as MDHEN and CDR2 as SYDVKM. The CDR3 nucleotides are TGTGCCAGCAGGCGGTGGAACACTGAAGCTTTCTTT. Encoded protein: CASRRWNTEAFF.